A selection of T cell receptor beta chains follows, all from one sample in a study of T cells in Graves' hyperthyroidism and ophthalmopathy. MiXCR, applied by TCRdb to the multiplex PCR reads, yields one record per CDR3 protein. The profile shows fewer than 550,000 distinct CDR3 sequences, about 24% of them singletons. What was sequenced was blood. These receptors were collected from a woman aged 30 to 39 with Graves' ophthalmopathy. Each CDR3 is given without its conserved first and last residue. The order of the fields is J gene, CDR3 length, V gene, CDR3 protein.

>TRBJ2-7|13|TRBV2
ASSERSELSYEQY
>TRBJ2-5|13|TRBV27
ASSWTGVHQETQY
>TRBJ1-1|13|TRBV27
ASSLSAGSNTEAF
>TRBJ1-3|13|TRBV12-3/TRBV12-4
ASSSPGGVGNTIY
>TRBJ1-1|17|TRBV9
ASSVGPGQGVLENTEAF
>TRBJ1-1|11|TRBV29-1
SVGGAGNTEAF
>TRBJ2-1|10|TRBV3-1
ASSQATDKQF
>TRBJ2-4|11|TRBV7-9
AGTPLAKNIKY
>TRBJ1-2|11|TRBV20-1
SARDVALYGYT
>TRBJ1-2|9|TRBV29-1
SVRDSYGYT
>TRBJ1-2|13|TRBV20-1
SASWGRGRNYGYT
>TRBJ2-5|14|TRBV5-1
ASSTSGTGEWETQY
>TRBJ2-7|13|TRBV7-3
ASSLTGGASYEQY
>TRBJ2-2|13|TRBV7-9
ASSSRTGATGELF
>TRBJ1-2|11|TRBV20-1
SATPVLNYGYT
>TRBJ2-7|12|TRBV7-8
ASSLGAERYEQY
>TRBJ1-6|15|TRBV7-8
ASSLLERTGSYSPLH
>TRBJ2-7|14|TRBV6-2/TRBV6-3
ASGYGPGSDPYEQY